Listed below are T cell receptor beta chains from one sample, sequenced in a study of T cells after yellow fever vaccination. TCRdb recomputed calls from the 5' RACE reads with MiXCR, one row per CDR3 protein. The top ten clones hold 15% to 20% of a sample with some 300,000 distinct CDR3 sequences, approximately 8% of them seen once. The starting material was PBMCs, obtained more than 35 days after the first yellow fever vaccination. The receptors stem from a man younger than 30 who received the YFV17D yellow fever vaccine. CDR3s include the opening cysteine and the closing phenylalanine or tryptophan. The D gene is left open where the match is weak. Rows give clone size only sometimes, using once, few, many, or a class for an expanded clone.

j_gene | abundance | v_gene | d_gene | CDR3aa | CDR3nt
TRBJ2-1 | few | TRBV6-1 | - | CASSQQLLSSYNEQFF | TGTGCCAGCAGTCAACAGCTTCTTAGCTCCTACAATGAGCAGTTCTTC
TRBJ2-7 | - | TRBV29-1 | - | CSVAGAVRSYEQYF | TGCAGCGTGGCAGGGGCAGTGCGTTCTTACGAGCAGTACTTC
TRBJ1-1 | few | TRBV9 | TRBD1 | CASSVVGQGAEGAFF | TGTGCCAGCAGCGTGGTAGGGCAGGGGGCAGAAGGGGCTTTCTTT
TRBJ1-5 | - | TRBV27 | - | CASTQRRGQPQHF | TGTGCCAGCACACAAAGGCGGGGACAGCCCCAGCATTTT
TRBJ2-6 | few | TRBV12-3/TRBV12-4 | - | CASSFPTRSFSGANVLTF | TGTGCCAGCAGTTTTCCCACCAGAAGCTTCTCTGGGGCCAACGTCCTGACTTTC
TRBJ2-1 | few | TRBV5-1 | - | CASSLMPGREVDEQFF | TGCGCCAGCAGCTTGATGCCAGGGCGGGAAGTTGATGAGCAGTTCTTC
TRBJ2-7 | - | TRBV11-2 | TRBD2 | CASSFKAGGPREQYF | TGTGCCAGCAGCTTTAAAGCGGGGGGGCCGAGGGAGCAGTACTTC
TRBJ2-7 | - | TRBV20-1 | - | CSALRGTPGEQYF | TGCAGTGCATTGCGGGGAACCCCCGGCGAGCAGTACTTC
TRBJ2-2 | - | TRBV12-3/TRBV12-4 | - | CASSFRSPTGELFF | TGTGCCAGCAGTTTTAGATCCCCCACCGGGGAGCTGTTTTTT
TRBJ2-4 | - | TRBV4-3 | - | CASSQDMAASLAKNIQYF | TGCGCCAGCAGCCAAGACATGGCGGCAAGCCTAGCCAAAAACATTCAGTACTTC
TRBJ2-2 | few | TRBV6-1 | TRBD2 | CASSDSGGYTGELFF | TGTGCCAGCAGTGACAGCGGGGGGTACACCGGGGAGCTGTTTTTT
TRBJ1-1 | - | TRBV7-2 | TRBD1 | CASSLAGTGYGAFF | TGTGCCAGCAGCTTAGCGGGGACAGGGTATGGAGCTTTCTTT
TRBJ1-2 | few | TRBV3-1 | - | CASSHPGEGYTF | TGTGCCAGCAGCCATCCAGGGGAAGGCTACACCTTC
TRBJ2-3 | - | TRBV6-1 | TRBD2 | CASRRSGGTDTQYF | TGTGCCAGCAGGCGTAGCGGGGGCACAGATACGCAGTATTTT
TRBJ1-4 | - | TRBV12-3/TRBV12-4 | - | CASSFFQGREKLFF | TGTGCCAGCAGTTTTTTCCAGGGAAGGGAAAAACTGTTTTTT
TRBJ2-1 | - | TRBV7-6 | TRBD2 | CASSFGGGHNYNEQFF | TGTGCCAGCAGCTTCGGGGGGGGGCACAACTACAATGAGCAGTTCTTC
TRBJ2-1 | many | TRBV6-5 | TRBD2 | CASSFTSGGAREQFF | TGTGCCAGCAGTTTCACTAGCGGGGGGGCCAGGGAGCAGTTCTTC
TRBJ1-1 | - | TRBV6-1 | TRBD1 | CASSEEFWTGGNTEAFF | TGTGCCAGCAGTGAAGAGTTCTGGACAGGGGGGAACACTGAAGCTTTCTTT
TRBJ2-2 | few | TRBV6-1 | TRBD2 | CASNGLALTGELFF | TGTGCCAGCAACGGACTAGCTCTTACCGGGGAGCTGTTTTTT
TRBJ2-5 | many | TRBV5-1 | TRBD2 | CASSLDERGRETQYF | TGCGCCAGCAGCTTGGACGAGCGGGGGAGAGAGACCCAGTACTTC
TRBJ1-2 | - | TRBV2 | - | CASSPGQGRGGYTF | TGTGCCAGCAGTCCCGGGCAGGGTCGGGGTGGCTACACCTTC
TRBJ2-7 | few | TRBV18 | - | CASSPQGPEQYF | TGTGCCAGCTCACCACAGGGGCCCGAGCAGTACTTC
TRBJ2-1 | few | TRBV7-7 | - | CASSLLQGGSYNEQFF | TGTGCCAGCAGCCTTCTCCAGGGAGGATCCTACAATGAGCAGTTCTTC
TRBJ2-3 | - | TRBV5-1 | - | CASRRGAFTDTQYF | TGCGCCAGCCGCAGGGGGGCTTTCACAGATACGCAGTATTTT
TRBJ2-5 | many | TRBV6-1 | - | CASTRGEQETQYF | TGTGCCAGCACCCGAGGGGAGCAAGAGACCCAGTACTTC
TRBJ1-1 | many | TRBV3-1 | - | CASSQDLLDKGIGGNTEAFF | TGTGCCAGCAGCCAAGATTTACTGGACAAAGGGATAGGAGGGAACACTGAAGCTTTCTTT
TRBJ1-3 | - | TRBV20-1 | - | CSAGTGNTIYF | TGCAGTGCCGGGACGGGGAACACCATATATTTT
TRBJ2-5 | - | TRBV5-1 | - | CASATSFAGAQETQYF | TGCGCCAGCGCCACCTCCTTTGCGGGGGCCCAAGAGACCCAGTACTTC
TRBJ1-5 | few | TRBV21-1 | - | CASSKAQGHQPQHF | TGTGCCAGCAGCAAAGCTCAGGGACATCAGCCCCAGCATTTT
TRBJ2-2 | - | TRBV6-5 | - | CASSYEGVGTGELFF | TGTGCCAGCAGTTACGAAGGGGTTGGCACCGGGGAGCTGTTTTTT
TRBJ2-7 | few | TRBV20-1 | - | CSAREGGTYEQYF | TGCAGTGCTAGAGAGGGCGGGACCTACGAGCAGTACTTC
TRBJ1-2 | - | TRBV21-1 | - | CASSILQEDGYTF | TGTGCCAGCAGCATTTTGCAGGAGGATGGCTACACCTTC
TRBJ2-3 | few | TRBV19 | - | CASSPNGQLSTDTQYF | TGTGCCAGTAGTCCAAACGGACAGCTTAGCACAGATACGCAGTATTTT
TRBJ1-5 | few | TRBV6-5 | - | CASSYEQGDLPQHF | TGTGCCAGCAGTTACGAACAGGGTGACTTGCCCCAGCATTTT
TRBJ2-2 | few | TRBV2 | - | CASSELGGGGELFF | TGTGCCAGCAGTGAATTGGGGGGCGGCGGGGAGCTGTTTTTT
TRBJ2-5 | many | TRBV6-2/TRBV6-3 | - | CASSSAEETQYF | TGTGCCAGCAGTTCAGCAGAAGAGACCCAGTACTTC
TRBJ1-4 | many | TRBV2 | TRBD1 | CASSVQGSGEKLFF | TGTGCCAGCAGTGTACAGGGGTCGGGTGAAAAACTGTTTTTT
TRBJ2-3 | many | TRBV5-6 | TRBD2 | CASSRLGAGGGTDTQYF | TGTGCCAGCAGCCGCCTCGGAGCGGGGGGTGGCACAGATACGCAGTATTTT
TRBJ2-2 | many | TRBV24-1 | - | CATSDSQGKNAGELFF | TGTGCCACCAGTGATTCCCAGGGGAAAAACGCCGGGGAGCTGTTTTTT
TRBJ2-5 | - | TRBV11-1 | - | CASSLVIASGDLTRETQYF | TGTGCCAGCAGCTTAGTTATTGCGTCAGGGGACCTAACTCGAGAGACCCAGTACTTC
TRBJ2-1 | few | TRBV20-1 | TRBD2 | CSARKVAGENSYNEQFF | TGCAGTGCTAGAAAGGTAGCGGGGGAGAACTCCTACAATGAGCAGTTCTTC
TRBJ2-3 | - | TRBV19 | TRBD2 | CASSLGLALPGDTQYF | TGTGCCAGTAGCCTTGGACTAGCCCTCCCGGGAGATACGCAGTATTTT
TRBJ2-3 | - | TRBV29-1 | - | CSVEGQSDPRVDTQYF | TGCAGCGTTGAAGGACAGTCGGACCCCCGGGTAGATACGCAGTATTTT
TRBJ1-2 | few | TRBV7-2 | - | CASSLEVGYTF | TGTGCCAGCAGCTTAGAGGTCGGCTACACCTTC
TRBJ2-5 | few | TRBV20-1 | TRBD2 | CSATGLAGIKTQYF | TGCAGTGCTACCGGACTAGCGGGGATCAAGACCCAGTACTTC
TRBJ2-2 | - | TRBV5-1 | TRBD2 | CASTTSGDQTGELFF | TGCGCCAGCACGACTAGCGGGGACCAAACCGGGGAGCTGTTTTTT
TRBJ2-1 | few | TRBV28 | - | CASATSYNEQFF | TGTGCCAGCGCAACCTCCTACAATGAGCAGTTCTTC
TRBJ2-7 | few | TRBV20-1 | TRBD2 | CSASPSGGGAGEQYF | TGCAGTGCCTCGCCTTCTGGCGGGGGGGCGGGCGAGCAGTACTTC
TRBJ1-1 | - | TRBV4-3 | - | CASSQDFRQGGTEAFF | TGCGCCAGCAGCCAAGATTTTCGGCAGGGCGGGACTGAAGCTTTCTTT
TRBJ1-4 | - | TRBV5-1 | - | CASSTSRREEEKLFF | TGCGCCAGCAGCACCTCAAGGAGAGAAGAAGAAAAACTGTTTTTT
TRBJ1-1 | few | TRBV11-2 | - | CASSLAGGSTEAFF | TGTGCCAGCAGCTTAGCGGGGGGGAGCACTGAAGCTTTCTTT